Listed below are T cell receptor beta chains from one sample, sequenced in a study of vaccination and CD4 T cells after COVID-19. The antigens these receptors bind are not known. Each CDR3 protein is one row after TCRdb ran MiXCR on the PCR reads. The sample lists about 19,000 distinct CDR3 sequences; around 29% were seen once. The source material was cultured CD4+ T cells from blood. Receptors were obtained from a human donor with COVID-19. Each CDR3 is given with its conserved first and last residue. A D gene is named only where the DNA matches it firmly. The size field is filled for only some rows; it gives once, few, many or a size class.

TRBD1 | TRBJ1-6 | few | TRBV30 | TGTGCCGGAATATCACCGGGACAGGGGGCAATCAATAATTCACCCCTCCACTTT | CAGISPGQGAINNSPLHF
. | TRBJ1-5 | few | TRBV6-2/TRBV6-3 | TGTGCCAGCAGTTACTCGACCTATAGCAATCAGCCCCAGCATTTT | CASSYSTYSNQPQHF
. | TRBJ2-1 | . | TRBV3-1 | TGTGCCAGCAGCCAGCGAAGGGGGGGTTACAATGAGCAGTTCTTC | CASSQRRGGYNEQFF
TRBD1 | TRBJ1-2 | . | TRBV6-1 | TGTGCCAGCAGTGATACCGGGACAGGGAGCCTTTATGGCTACACCTTC | CASSDTGTGSLYGYTF
. | TRBJ2-7 | few | TRBV7-8 | TGTGCCAGCAGCCTTAGCGACGGGGGGCCGAGGCAGTACTTC | CASSLSDGGPRQYF
TRBD2 | TRBJ2-5 | few | TRBV20-1 | TGCAGTGCTATAGAGCGGGAGCCGCTATACCAAGAGACCCAGTACTTC | CSAIEREPLYQETQYF
TRBD1 | TRBJ1-5 | few | TRBV19 | TGTGCCAGTAGTGCCCGAGGGGGCTTGGCGAATCAGCCCCAGCATTTT | CASSARGGLANQPQHF
. | TRBJ1-1 | . | TRBV6-1 | TGTGCCAGCAGTGAACGATCGGGCCTGTACACTGAAGCTTTCTTT | CASSERSGLYTEAFF
. | TRBJ2-3 | few | TRBV6-1 | TGTGCCAGCAGTGATAGAAGGGCAGATACGCAGTATTTT | CASSDRRADTQYF
TRBD1 | TRBJ1-6 | few | TRBV20-1 | TGCAGTGCTTTTTTAGATGGGACAGGGGTTTCACCCCTCCACTTT | CSAFLDGTGVSPLHF
. | TRBJ2-2 | . | TRBV20-1 | TGCAGTGCTAGAGATAGGAGCGGGCCCCCGAACACCGGGGAGCTGTTTTTT | CSARDRSGPPNTGELFF
TRBD1 | TRBJ1-1 | . | TRBV12-3/TRBV12-4 | TGTGCCAGCAGTTACCGAACAGGGGTGAACACTGAAGCTTTCTTT | CASSYRTGVNTEAFF
. | TRBJ1-5 | few | TRBV12-3/TRBV12-4 | TGTGCCAGCAGGGCACAGAATAGCAATCAGCCCCAGCATTTT | CASRAQNSNQPQHF
. | TRBJ2-1 | few | TRBV20-1 | TGCAGTGCTAGCCCCTTACTAGGGACCTACAAAAACAATGAGCAGTTCTTC | CSASPLLGTYKNNEQFF
. | TRBJ1-2 | . | TRBV7-2 | TGTGCCAGCAGGACCTCAGGGAACTATGGCTACACCTTC | CASRTSGNYGYTF
. | TRBJ1-2 | medium-sized | TRBV15 | TGTGCCACCAGCAGAGATATCACCAACTATGGCTACACCTTC | CATSRDITNYGYTF
TRBD1 | TRBJ1-2 | . | TRBV18 | TGTGCCAGCTCACCCTCATCAGGGGGCGACTATGGCTACACCTTC | CASSPSSGGDYGYTF
. | TRBJ2-3 | . | TRBV2 | TGTGCCAGCAGTAGAGACGGCCAGGGGACAGATACGCAGTATTTT | CASSRDGQGTDTQYF
. | TRBJ1-6 | . | TRBV7-2 | TGTGCCAGCAGCGTGACCAGGGATTTCTCCTATAATTCACCCCTCCACTTT | CASSVTRDFSYNSPLHF
. | TRBJ2-2 | few | TRBV7-7 | TGTGCTAGCGCTGGGGTAGGGAACACCGGGGAGCTGTTTTTT | CASAGVGNTGELFF
. | TRBJ2-5 | . | TRBV20-1 | TGCAGTGCTAGACCGGGTAAAGAGACCCAGTACTTC | CSARPGKETQYF
. | TRBJ2-3 | . | TRBV7-2 | TGTGCCAGCAGCCTAACTAAGGGGCCAGATACGCAGTATTTT | CASSLTKGPDTQYF
TRBD1 | TRBJ1-4 | . | TRBV6-1 | TGTGCCAGCAGCCTCGGCGACAGGGGAACTAATGAAAAACTGTTTTTT | CASSLGDRGTNEKLFF
. | TRBJ1-1 | . | TRBV6-1 | TGTGCCAGCAGTGACTATCCCCGGGTTGGGGGCAACACTGAAGCTTTCTTT | CASSDYPRVGGNTEAFF
. | TRBJ2-2 | . | TRBV7-8 | TGTGCCAGCAGCTTACAGCTCTCCGGGGAGCTGTTTTTT | CASSLQLSGELFF
. | TRBJ2-7 | . | TRBV29-1 | TGCAGCGTTGAGGTTAACTACGAGCAGTACTTC | CSVEVNYEQYF
. | TRBJ1-6 | few | TRBV27 | TGTGCCAGCAGTGGCCGAGGACAGAGTAATTCACCCCTCCACTTT | CASSGRGQSNSPLHF
TRBD2 | TRBJ2-3 | few | TRBV7-2 | TGTGCCAGCAGCTTAGACGGGGGGAGCACAGATACGCAGTATTTT | CASSLDGGSTDTQYF
TRBD1 | TRBJ1-5 | . | TRBV29-1 | TGCAGCGTTGAAGCAGGGGGCGGGCAGCCCCAGCATTTT | CSVEAGGGQPQHF
TRBD1 | TRBJ1-2 | . | TRBV5-1 | TGCGCCAGCAGCCAACAGGGGAGGGACGGCTACACCTTC | CASSQQGRDGYTF
. | TRBJ2-5 | . | TRBV7-9 | TGTGCCAGCAGCTTAGTTTCCACCGCCGGAGAGACCCAGTACTTC | CASSLVSTAGETQYF
. | TRBJ2-2 | few | TRBV4-3 | TGCGCCAGCAGCCCCCTCTCGAATGACGGGGAGCTGTTTTTT | CASSPLSNDGELFF
. | TRBJ1-2 | . | TRBV6-2/TRBV6-3 | TGTGCCAGCAAGACGGGTGGGATCTATGGCTACACCTTC | CASKTGGIYGYTF
. | TRBJ2-5 | few | TRBV20-1 | TGCAGTGCTAGAGATATGCTCCGGGGAACTCAAGAGACCCAGTACTTC | CSARDMLRGTQETQYF
. | TRBJ2-7 | once | TRBV7-9 | TGTGCCAGCAGCTCATCCCGGCAGGGCCCCCGGGGCCCCTACGAGCAGTACTTC | CASSSSRQGPRGPYEQYF
. | TRBJ1-1 | few | TRBV18 | TGTGCCAGCTCACCCTCGGGAGGACACACTGAAGCTTTCTTT | CASSPSGGHTEAFF
. | TRBJ1-1 | few | TRBV29-1 | TGCAGCGTTGAAATTGTGGGAAATGGGAACACTGAAGCTTTCTTT | CSVEIVGNGNTEAFF